These T cell receptor beta chains were read from a single sample in a study of shared clonotypes between healthy human individuals. Generated by immunoSEQ multiplex PCR, the TCRdb table keeps only in-frame clones and is missing some. Altogether some 500,000 clones are present, approximately 95% being singletons, with the ten largest covering 0.05% to 0.08%. Sequencing was performed on naive CD4+ T cells sorted from blood. These receptors originate from a woman aged 25 to 39 in good health. CDR3s include the opening cysteine and the closing phenylalanine or tryptophan. A D gene is named only where the DNA matches it firmly. The size of a clone is reported for some rows only, either as once, few or many, or as a class for expanded clones.

D gene,clone size,V gene,J gene,CDR3 DNA,CDR3 protein
TRBD2,NA,TRBV5-5,TRBJ2-1,TGTGCCAGCAGCACAAGGACTAGCGGGAGATGGTCCTACAATGAGCAGTTCTTC,CASSTRTSGRWSYNEQFF
NA,NA,TRBV16,TRBJ1-2,TGTGCCAGCAGCCAATACGAAAACCGGGACTATGGCTACACCTTC,CASSQYENRDYGYTF
NA,NA,TRBV11-2,TRBJ1-1,TGTGCCAGCAGCTTAGCGTCTGGGGGGGGCATGAACACTGAAGCTTTCTTT,CASSLASGGGMNTEAFF
NA,NA,TRBV7-9,TRBJ2-7,TGTGCCAGCAGCTTAGGGGGCCCGGGCGAGCAGTACTTC,CASSLGGPGEQYF
TRBD1,NA,TRBV10-3,TRBJ2-7,TGTGCCATCAGTACCGGGACAGGATATTACGAGCAGTACTTC,CAISTGTGYYEQYF
TRBD1,NA,TRBV6-5,TRBJ1-2,TGTGCCAGCAGTCCGGACAGGGAGTATGGCTACACCTTC,CASSPDREYGYTF
TRBD1,NA,TRBV10-3,TRBJ2-5,TGTGCCATCAGTGAGTCGATAAGGGACAGTCAAGAGACCCAGTACTTC,CAISESIRDSQETQYF
NA,once,TRBV28,TRBJ2-3,TGTGCCAGCAGTTGGACTCCCACTAGCACAGATACGCAGTATTTT,CASSWTPTSTDTQYF
NA,NA,TRBV7-2,TRBJ2-3,TGTGCCAGCAGCTTAGCCGGGGGCACAGATACGCAGTATTTT,CASSLAGGTDTQYF
TRBD1,NA,TRBV30,TRBJ2-5,TGTGCCTGGAGTCCTCCTCCGACAGGGGTTAATACAGAGACCCAGTACTTC,CAWSPPPTGVNTETQYF
TRBD1,NA,TRBV27,TRBJ1-2,TGTGCCAGCAGTTTGCGCCGGGACAGGTCTAACTATGGCTACACCTTC,CASSLRRDRSNYGYTF
NA,NA,TRBV6-1,TRBJ1-2,TGTGCCAGCACTCGTGCTCTGGGCTACACCTTC,CASTRALGYTF
TRBD1,NA,TRBV27,TRBJ2-7,TGTGCCAGCAGTCCTCAATCGGGACAGTACTCCCCGTACGAGCAGTACTTC,CASSPQSGQYSPYEQYF
NA,few,TRBV20-1,TRBJ2-7,TGTAGTGTAGACAGCTACGAGCAGTACTTC,CSVDSYEQYF
TRBD1,NA,TRBV19,TRBJ1-2,TGTGCCAGTACCAGGACAGGGACGAGCTATGGCTACACCTTC,CASTRTGTSYGYTF
TRBD2,few,TRBV18,TRBJ2-5,TGTGCCAGCTCACCACCGGCGGGAGTTGGGGAGACCCAGTACTTC,CASSPPAGVGETQYF
NA,NA,TRBV4-1,TRBJ2-7,TGCGCCAGCAGTAAGGGGACCCGGGAATCCTACGAGCAGTACTTC,CASSKGTRESYEQYF
NA,NA,TRBV19,TRBJ2-7,TGTGCCAGTAGTAGCGACATCCTACGGGAGCAGTACTTC,CASSSDILREQYF
TRBD2,NA,TRBV5-4,TRBJ2-1,TGTGCCAGCAGTTCGCTAGCGGGAGTAACCAATGAGCAGTTCTTC,CASSSLAGVTNEQFF
NA,NA,TRBV10-3,TRBJ1-2,TGTGCCATCACCGGGGAGGGCTATGGCTACACCTTC,CAITGEGYGYTF
NA,NA,TRBV19,TRBJ2-4,TGTGCCAGTAGTATAGGGAACATTCAGTACTTC,CASSIGNIQYF
NA,once,TRBV6-5,TRBJ1-5,TGTGCCAGCAGTTACTCCGTGACAGGACATCAGCCCCAGCATTTT,CASSYSVTGHQPQHF
NA,NA,TRBV9,TRBJ1-5,TGTGCCAGCAGCCCGAACAGGGCTGGGGAGCCCCAGCATTTT,CASSPNRAGEPQHF
TRBD1,NA,TRBV6-4,TRBJ2-1,TGTGCCAGCAGTGACGGACAGGGCTACAATGAGCAGTTCTTC,CASSDGQGYNEQFF
TRBD1,once,TRBV28,TRBJ1-2,TGTGCCAGCAGCCAAGGGGGCGCTATCTATGGCTACACCTTC,CASSQGGAIYGYTF
TRBD2,NA,TRBV27,TRBJ2-7,TGTGCCAGCAGGACCGGGACTAGGCTCTACGAGCAGTACTTC,CASRTGTRLYEQYF
TRBD1,NA,TRBV5-1,TRBJ2-7,TGCGCCAGCAGCTTGGGACAGGGGGTGTACGAGCAGTACTTC,CASSLGQGVYEQYF
NA,NA,TRBV30,TRBJ2-5,TGTGCCTGGAGTGTGGGGCTAGCTGACGACCAAGAGACCCAGTACTTC,CAWSVGLADDQETQYF
TRBD1,once,TRBV5-1,TRBJ2-7,TGCGCCAGCAGCTTTGGACAGGGCCCCTACGAGCAGTACTTC,CASSFGQGPYEQYF
TRBD1,NA,TRBV10-1,TRBJ1-1,TGCGCCAGCGGGGACAGGGGTCCGGCTGAAGCTTTCTTT,CASGDRGPAEAFF
NA,NA,TRBV11-2,TRBJ2-7,TGTGCCAGCAGCTTAGGTCCAGCGGCAGCCTACGAGCAGTACTTC,CASSLGPAAAYEQYF
NA,NA,TRBV13,TRBJ2-7,TGTGCCAGCAGCTTAGTCCACGAGCAGTACTTC,CASSLVHEQYF
NA,NA,TRBV5-1,TRBJ2-3,TGCGCCAGCAGCTCCCACACAAATCAGGTCACAGATACGCAGTATTTT,CASSSHTNQVTDTQYF
NA,NA,TRBV10-2,TRBJ1-5,TGCGCCTCCACCGGGGGGGGCAATCAGCCCCAGCATTTT,CASTGGGNQPQHF
NA,NA,TRBV27,TRBJ2-1,TGTGCCAGCACCCCCGGGTCGTTCTCCTACAATGAGCAGTTCTTC,CASTPGSFSYNEQFF
TRBD2,once,TRBV4-1,TRBJ2-2,TGCGCCAGCAGCCAAGTGCTAGCGGGAGGGCCTGACACCGGGGAGCTGTTTTTT,CASSQVLAGGPDTGELFF
NA,few,TRBV20-1,TRBJ2-1,TGCAGTGCTTCCCATTACAATGAGCAGTTCTTC,CSASHYNEQFF
TRBD1,once,TRBV7-6,TRBJ1-3,TGTGCCAGCAGCTTGGGACAGGGACGCTCTGGAAACACCATATATTTT,CASSLGQGRSGNTIYF
TRBD1,NA,TRBV2,TRBJ2-7,TGTGCCAGCAGTGGACAGGGGGCTTCGAGCGAGCAGTACTTC,CASSGQGASSEQYF
NA,NA,TRBV5-4,TRBJ1-6,TGTGCCAGCAGTCCGGCCCCGACAGTTGATTCACCCCTCCACTTT,CASSPAPTVDSPLHF